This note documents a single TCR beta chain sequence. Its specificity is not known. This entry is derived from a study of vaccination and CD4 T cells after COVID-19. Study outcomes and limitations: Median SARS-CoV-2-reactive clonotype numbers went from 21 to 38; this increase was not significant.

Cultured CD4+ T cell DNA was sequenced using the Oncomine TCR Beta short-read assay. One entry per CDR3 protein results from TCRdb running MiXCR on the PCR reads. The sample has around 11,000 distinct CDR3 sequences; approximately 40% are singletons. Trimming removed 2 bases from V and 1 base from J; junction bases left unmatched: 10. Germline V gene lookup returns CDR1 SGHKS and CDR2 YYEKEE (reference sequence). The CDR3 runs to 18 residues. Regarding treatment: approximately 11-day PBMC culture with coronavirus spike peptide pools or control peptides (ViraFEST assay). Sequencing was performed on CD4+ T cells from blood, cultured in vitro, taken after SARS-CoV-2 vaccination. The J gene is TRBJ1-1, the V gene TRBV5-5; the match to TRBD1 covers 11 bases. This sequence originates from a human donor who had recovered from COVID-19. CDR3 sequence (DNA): TGTGCCAGCAGCTTCCATAGAGGACAGGGGGCTAGGAACACTGAAGCTTTCTTT. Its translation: CASSFHRGQGARNTEAFF.